One and the same sample provided the 5 T cell receptor beta chains below, sequenced in a study of T cells in Graves' hyperthyroidism and ophthalmopathy. The source material, RNA transcripts, was used to amplify TCR beta CDR3 regions. In the first-round RT-PCR of the TCR CDR3, the HTBI primer set was used. Via MiXCR, TCRdb re-called the multiplex PCR reads, giving one row per CDR3 protein. This sample has around 300,000 distinct CDR3 sequences, with roughly 22% found just once. The sequencing input was blood. These receptors were taken from a man aged 25-40 years with Graves' ophthalmopathy.

This rearrangement joins TRBV9 to TRBJ2-5; 7 bases align to TRBD2. Unmatched junction bases numbered 8, after V lost 1 base and J lost 5 bases. Germline CDR1 and CDR2: SGDLS and YYNGEE. The CDR3 contains 15 residues. The CDR3 DNA reads as TGTGCCAGCAGCGTATCTTCCTGGGGAGGGGAGACCCAGTACTTC. Translated: CASSVSSWGGETQYF.

On this clonotype: This may be a read error, as it is one base from a much larger clone. For the CDR3, the DNA is TGTGCCAGCAGTTTTTACGGGGCGGAGCACAGCGAGCAGTACTTC. Its protein is CASSFYGAEHSEQYF. The chain recombines TRBV28 with TRBJ2-7; D is tentatively TRBD1 or TRBD2 (5 bases each). This CDR3 is 15 amino acids long. Trimming took 3 bases from V and 6 from J, leaving 18 bases between them. Per germline, CDR1 MDHEN and CDR2 SYDVKM.

This clonotype was picked up a small number of times. The chain recombines TRBV28 with TRBJ2-7, with 8 bases lining up with TRBD1. The CDR3 has 15 residues. Unmatched junction bases numbered 7, after V lost 0 bases and J lost 6 bases. The germline V gene encodes CDR1 MDHEN and CDR2 SYDVKM. CDR3 nucleotides: TGTGCCAGCAGTTTATGGGACAGGGCTCAATCCGAGCAGTACTTC. As protein: CASSLWDRAQSEQYF.

This chain uses TRBV28 with TRBJ1-1; D is unclear. Between the trimmed V and J ends, which lost 5 bases and 4 bases, there was a span of 17 bases. CDR3 length: 15 residues. The V gene's germline CDR1 is MDHEN and CDR2 SYDVKM. The CDR3 nucleotides read TGTGCCAGCAGTACTGGACCGCTCCTGGGCACTGAAGCTTTCTTT. It encodes CASSTGPLLGTEAFF.

The table lists this clonotype with a few counts. The chain joins TRBV20-1 to TRBJ1-1; TRBD1 might be the D (5 bases). In germline, CDR1 is DFQATT, CDR2 SNEGSKA (reference sequence). The CDR3 runs to 14 residues. V was pared by 4 bases and J by 5 bases, with 17 bases between. The CDR3 here is CSATGTTGWTEAFF. The CDR3 coding sequence is TGCAGTGCTACGGGGACCACCGGGTGGACTGAAGCTTTCTTT.